The following is a T cell receptor beta chain sequence with its context. The CDR3 length is 14 residues. Germline V CDR1 and CDR2: LGHNA, YNFKEQ. With V trimmed by 4 bases and J by 9 bases, 11 bases remained unmatched. This specimen belongs to a study of blood T cell repertoires in COVID-19. Turning to the study itself: Spain, Italy and the United States supplied samples that represented acute and convalescent COVID-19. T cells, B-cell-depleted T cells, or PBMCs supplied cDNA or gDNA.

Authors' processing steps: It was from reference gene primer amplification that nucleated cell counts were estimated. Clones were read by immunoSEQ multiplex PCR, and TCRdb kept only the in-frame ones, dropping some. V and J calls and clone size are as listed in that table; D and trimming were resolved from the DNA. The top ten hold about 0.36% of the sample, which has about 42,000 clones, under 90% seen once. This TCR derives from a human donor in a cohort sampled during active COVID-19. Sequenced sample: peripheral blood. The chain recombines TRBV4-2 with TRBJ1-1, with 7 bases that match TRBD1. CDR3 DNA: TGTGCCAGCAGCCCGCTAGACAGGGAGGTCCAAGCTTTCTTT. This sequence encodes CASSPLDREVQAFF.